These T cell receptor beta chains were read from a single sample in a study of blood T cell repertoires in COVID-19. Some clones are missing from TCRdb's copy, which holds only in-frame ones; the method was immunoSEQ multiplex PCR. Here the sample spans some 150,000 clones, 85% being singletons. Sequenced input: peripheral blood. These receptors were obtained from a human donor with acute or convalescent COVID-19. The donor label of this sample is uncertain. The CDR3 runs from the conserved cysteine through the conserved F or W. A D gene is named only where the DNA matches it firmly. Not all rows give a size; the values are once, few, many and, for expanded clones, a class.

TRBJ1-5	-	-	TRBV19	CASRQGDQPQHF	TGTGCCAGTAGACAGGGTGATCAGCCCCAGCATTTT
TRBJ2-5	once	-	TRBV7-7	CASSSRFSSGETQYF	TGTGCTAGCAGCTCTCGTTTTTCTTCCGGAGAGACCCAGTACTTC
TRBJ2-7	-	-	TRBV9	CASSVGTETYEQYF	TGTGCCAGCAGCGTAGGCACCGAGACCTACGAGCAGTACTTC
TRBJ2-1	-	-	TRBV24-1	CATSDHTGNTYNEQFF	TGTGCCACCAGTGATCATACAGGGAATACCTACAATGAGCAGTTCTTC
TRBJ2-3	-	TRBD2	TRBV30	CAWISLAGGPGDTQYF	TGTGCCTGGATTTCACTAGCGGGGGGGCCTGGAGATACGCAGTATTTT
TRBJ1-2	-	TRBD1	TRBV2	CASSGDRRAHGYTF	TGTGCCAGCAGTGGGGACAGGAGGGCTCATGGCTACACCTTC
TRBJ2-5	-	TRBD2	TRBV7-9	CASSRSGGNQETQYF	TGTGCCAGCAGTCGTAGCGGGGGGAACCAAGAGACCCAGTACTTC
TRBJ1-6	few	-	TRBV6-2/TRBV6-3	CASSQGLRSPLHF	TGTGCCAGCAGTCAGGGGCTTCGTTCACCCCTCCACTTT
TRBJ2-7	-	-	TRBV21-1	CASSNPKSRTGGYEQYF	TGTGCCAGCAGCAACCCGAAAAGTCGGACAGGGGGTTACGAGCAGTACTTC
TRBJ1-5	-	-	TRBV19	CAARTAYSNQPQHF	TGTGCCGCGAGGACAGCCTATAGCAATCAGCCCCAGCATTTT
TRBJ1-3	-	-	TRBV18	CASSPRGSTLSGNTIYF	TGTGCCAGCTCACCAAGGGGGTCGACACTCTCTGGAAACACCATATATTTT
TRBJ2-1	once	TRBD2	TRBV4-1	CASCPSAGGGDWNEQFF	TGCGCCAGCTGCCCCTCGGCGGGAGGGGGGGATTGGAATGAGCAGTTCTTC
TRBJ1-1	-	-	TRBV18	CASSRGPQFLRATEAFF	TGTGCCAGCTCACGCGGGCCCCAGTTTTTAAGGGCCACTGAAGCTTTCTTT
TRBJ1-3	-	-	TRBV30	CAWSVGGSGNTIYF	TGTGCCTGGAGTGTAGGAGGATCCGGAAACACCATATATTTT
TRBJ2-7	-	-	TRBV2	CASSVGRVLYEQYF	TGTGCCAGCAGTGTTGGCAGGGTCCTCTACGAGCAGTACTTC
TRBJ2-3	-	TRBD2	TRBV9	CASSVESGTSGSSTDTQYF	TGTGCCAGCAGCGTAGAATCAGGGACTAGCGGGAGTAGCACAGATACGCAGTATTTT
TRBJ2-1	-	TRBD2	TRBV27	CASSLLRASGRVYNEQFF	TGTGCCAGCAGTCTACTGAGGGCTAGCGGGAGGGTATACAATGAGCAGTTCTTC
TRBJ2-3	-	-	TRBV2	CASSGGRTDTQYF	TGTGCCAGCAGTGGAGGGCGGACAGATACGCAGTATTTT
TRBJ2-7	-	TRBD2	TRBV7-2	CASSLGPAGGITYEQYF	TGTGCCAGCAGCTTAGGGCCAGCGGGGGGGATAACCTACGAGCAGTACTTC
TRBJ2-5	once	-	TRBV29-1	CSVSPKQETQYF	TGCAGCGTTAGTCCTAAGCAAGAGACCCAGTACTTC
TRBJ1-5	few	-	TRBV6-4	CASSPQGWEGPQHF	TGTGCCAGCAGTCCCCAGGGCTGGGAAGGGCCCCAGCATTTT
TRBJ2-3	-	-	TRBV4-1	CASSQVAGPPQYF	TGCGCCAGCAGCCAAGTTGCGGGGCCACCGCAGTATTTT
TRBJ1-2	-	-	TRBV18	CASSPISGAGGYTF	TGTGCCAGCTCACCCATATCAGGGGCGGGTGGCTACACCTTC
TRBJ2-3	-	TRBD2	TRBV5-5	CASSPRGVAGGPDTQYF	TGTGCCAGCAGCCCCCGGGGGGTAGCGGGGGGCCCCGATACGCAGTATTTT
TRBJ2-3	-	TRBD1	TRBV7-2	CASSEDRHYTDTQYF	TGTGCCAGCAGCGAGGACAGGCATTACACAGATACGCAGTATTTT
TRBJ2-1	-	-	TRBV9	CASSSRIANEQFF	TGTGCCAGCAGCTCCCGCATAGCCAATGAGCAGTTCTTC
TRBJ1-5	-	-	TRBV29-1	CSVGADSNQPQHF	TGCAGCGTTGGAGCGGACAGTAATCAGCCCCAGCATTTT
TRBJ2-3	-	-	TRBV7-8	CASSLNADTQYF	TGTGCCAGCAGCCTAAATGCAGATACGCAGTATTTT
TRBJ2-5	-	-	TRBV6-2/TRBV6-3	CASSQSETQYF	TGTGCCAGCAGTCAGTCAGAGACCCAGTACTTC
TRBJ2-5	-	TRBD1	TRBV5-4	CASSAPGQGGETQYF	TGTGCCAGCAGCGCGCCGGGACAGGGGGGAGAGACCCAGTACTTC
TRBJ1-2	-	TRBD1	TRBV28	CASSLPGGPYYGYTF	TGTGCCAGCAGTTTACCAGGGGGGCCCTACTATGGCTACACCTTC
TRBJ1-1	-	-	TRBV2	CASSGQRWTEAFF	TGTGCCAGCAGTGGGCAACGTTGGACTGAAGCTTTCTTT
TRBJ1-4	-	-	TRBV5-6	CASSLALMAGDNEKLFF	TGTGCCAGCAGCTTGGCCCTCATGGCAGGGGATAATGAAAAACTGTTTTTT
TRBJ1-2	-	TRBD1	TRBV2	CASGRTGQGDLTF	TGTGCCAGCGGCCGAACGGGACAGGGGGACCTCACCTTC
TRBJ2-1	-	TRBD2	TRBV6-5	CASSDGLAGVLMEFF	TGTGCCAGCAGCGACGGACTAGCGGGAGTCCTAATGGAGTTCTTC
TRBJ1-1	-	-	TRBV7-3	CASSPRGQGPTEAFF	TGTGCCAGCAGCCCGCGGGGGCAGGGGCCGACTGAAGCTTTCTTT
TRBJ2-1	-	-	TRBV5-1	CASSLASGTGSEQFF	TGCGCCAGCAGCTTGGCTAGTGGGACTGGGAGTGAGCAGTTCTTC
TRBJ2-2	-	-	TRBV7-8	CASSLAATNTGELFF	TGTGCCAGCAGCTTAGCGGCCACGAACACCGGGGAGCTGTTTTTT
TRBJ1-2	once	-	TRBV28	CASSLGGYYGYTF	TGTGCCAGCAGTTTAGGGGGGTACTATGGCTACACCTTC
TRBJ1-1	-	-	TRBV11-3	CASSSGGGNTEAFF	TGTGCCAGCAGCTCGGGTGGAGGGAACACTGAAGCTTTCTTT